This entry describes one T cell receptor beta chain. Autoimmune disease history or systemic immunosuppression excluded patients. This specimen comes from a study of OX40 agonist ivuxolimab in advanced cancers. Generated by immunoSEQ multiplex PCR, the TCRdb table keeps only in-frame clones and is missing some. The table shows about 110,000 clones, with 75% to 95% occurring only once. The CDR3 consists of 14 residues. Germline CDR1 is SGHRS and CDR2 is YFSETQ. Trimming pared 0 bases from V and 3 bases from J, leaving 9 bases between. The chain carries TRBV5-1 and TRBJ1-1; D uncertain. The sequence was collected from an adult with an advanced solid tumor such as melanoma, head and neck, liver or kidney cancer. The sample consisted of CD4+ or CD8+ T cells sorted from blood, taken in a trial of the OX40 agonist ivuxolimab. The CDR3 loop reads CASSLGGIDTEAFF. CDR3 nucleotides: TGCGCCAGCAGCTTGGGAGGGATTGACACTGAAGCTTTCTTT.